This record concerns one T cell receptor (beta chain) sequence. This clonotype has at least ten counts. Which antigen it targets is not known. Per-nucleotide qualities are absent, and no much larger clonotype sits a single base away. There are 17 amino acids in the CDR3, from cysteine to phenylalanine inclusive. The DNA shown is the 51-base CDR3, in frame from base 1. V trim: 3 bases; J trim: 7 bases; unmatched bases: 15. CDR1 and CDR2, per the germline V gene (reference sequence), are DFQATT and SNEGSKA. These data come from a study of T cells in Graves' hyperthyroidism and ophthalmopathy (dated by TCRdb to between 2018 and 2020). Study-level background: Peripheral blood was sampled at the time of initial diagnosis, prior to any treatment. A discovery cohort of around 98 patients, about 43 with Graves' ophthalmopathy and about 58 with stable Graves' hyperthyroidism, was used to find distinguishing TCR V-J signatures. Prospective prediction of ophthalmopathy was tested in an independent validation cohort of fewer than 20 hyperthyroidism patients and some 17 patients who later progressed to ophthalmopathy. The approximately 90 discovery patients were randomly split 7:3 into training and test sets. Thyroid tissue and blood T-cell repertoires from about six Graves' hyperthyroidism patients were also compared in the study. Once sampling was done, hyperthyroidism patients were given methimazole at a starting dose of 30 mg daily, whereas ophthalmopathy patients were given high-dose intravenous methylprednisolone. According to the paper, TCR Vbeta CDR3 sequencing was carried out on 120 to 150 peripheral blood samples, which came from under 50 ophthalmopathy, 75 or so hyperthyroidism and approximately 17 progressor patients.

The TCR beta CDR3 regions were amplified from RNA transcripts. The first round of RT-PCR for the TCR CDR3 was performed with the HTBI primer set and the Qiagen OneStep RT-PCR kit. The libraries were constructed in a second round of multiplex PCR and then size-selected and purified. Libraries were sequenced paired-end with 100 bp reads on an Illumina HiSeq2000. For the original study's pipeline: SOAPnuke was used to process the raw data, throwing out any read that contained adapters or uncalled bases, had a mean Phred below 15, or lacked an exact constant-primer or identifier match. High-quality paired reads were merged using COPE v1.2.5, and each unique nucleotide sequence was defined as a clonotype. MiTCR v1.1 was used to align clonotypes to the IMGT TRBV, TRBD and TRBJ reference segments. Only V-J combinations with frequency above 0.0001, covering about 99% of repertoires, were analysed. The TCS score was defined as F50 (clonal expansion) divided by E x V (chaos), with BLOSUM62-based TCRdist calculated between CDR3 peptides within each V-J. Welch's t-statistics and random forest reduced 500 to 650 V-J features to 13, which were used in a naive Bayes classifier (R e1071). Using fastp at Q25 and MiXCR, TCRdb reprocessed the public reads and kept productive beta chains. A single entry per CDR3 protein holds the most common genes and DNA from its merged rows. The V and J calls come from TCRdb's annotation, not from the publication. Present in this sample are 250,000 or so distinct CDR3 sequences, 13% to 15% of which were seen just once. About 14% of the sample rests with the top ten.

Hyperthyroidism patients were newly diagnosed, with disease duration under 2 months, and aged 18 to 65 years. Exclusion was applied to patients with uncontrolled infections, other autoimmune diseases, pregnancy or lactation. Diagnoses were based on clinical symptoms, serum thyroxine and TRAb, thyroid ultrasound and orbital computed tomography. Blood from progressor patients was collected at the time of first diagnosis with hyperthyroidism, before any ophthalmopathy symptoms had appeared. Ficoll-Paque density gradient centrifugation was used to isolate PBMCs from approximately 10 ml of fresh peripheral blood. Patients classed as progressors first received a Graves' hyperthyroidism diagnosis and then went on to develop ophthalmopathy during follow-up. Total RNA was extracted with Trizol reagent, and quality was checked on an Agilent 2100 Bioanalyzer. What the work shows at the level of the full study, not this receptor alone: Sample size was not statistically predetermined, and investigators were not blinded to group allocation. Ophthalmopathy was separated from stable hyperthyroidism by a 13 V-J signature model, with around 88% sensitivity and about 81% specificity obtained in cross-validation and 80%/75% obtained in testing. Most expanded thyroid clonotypes (frequency above 0.001) were also found in blood, which suggests that blood repertoires may mirror thyroid immune responses. In validation, the model predicted progression to ophthalmopathy a median of about 6.8 months before onset, with approximately 71% sensitivity and more than 72% specificity.

Sequenced input: blood. This clonotype originated in a middle-aged woman with Graves' hyperthyroidism that later progressed to Graves' ophthalmopathy. The rearranged segments are TRBV20-1 and TRBJ2-1, and 10 bases in between align with TRBD2. The nucleotide sequence is TGCAGTGCTAGGGGGGGGGCTAGCGGGAGATTTGGGAATGAGCAGTTCTTC. Its protein reads: CSARGGASGRFGNEQFF.